The 22 T cell receptor beta chains in this list originate from one sample, sequenced in a study of radiotherapy plus CTLA-4 blockade in lung cancer. The method was immunoSEQ multiplex PCR; TCRdb's version includes in-frame clones alone and lacks a portion of them. The table shows some 25,000 clones, with roughly 70% occurring only once. The specimen was peripheral blood, collected from a patient treated with radiotherapy plus ipilimumab. The receptors originated from a human donor with non-small cell lung cancer whose response to radiotherapy plus ipilimumab could not be evaluated.

The genes are TRBV2 and TRBJ2-4; the D gene is possibly TRBD1 (6 bases). Between the trimmed V and J ends, which lost 4 bases and 6 bases, there was a span of 16 bases. Germline loops: CDR1 SNHLY, CDR2 FYNNEI. CDR3 length equals 15 residues. CDR3 sequence (DNA): TGTGCCAGCAGTGCTTTACAGGGTGACTTAAACATTCAGTACTTC. Protein product: CASSALQGDLNIQYF.

V gene TRBV9 combines with J gene TRBJ2-3, with D perhaps matching TRBD1 (5 bases). The CDR3 has 18 amino acids. Trimming took off 4 bases at V and 6 bases at J, with 27 bases between the two ends. The germline CDR1 and CDR2 sequences are SGDLS and YYNGEE. The CDR3 sequence: CASSSYGATADFTDTQYF. CDR3 DNA: TGTGCCAGCAGCTCGTATGGGGCGACAGCCGACTTTACGGATACGCAGTATTTT.

J is TRBJ2-1 and V is TRBV9, with 10 bases that match TRBD2. This CDR3 has 14 amino acids. The V gene end was trimmed by 4 bases and the J gene end by 10 bases; junction bases not matched to a gene: 8. CDR1 and CDR2 from the germline V gene are SGDLS and YYNGEE. The CDR3 is CASSTAGGPREQFF. Written as DNA, the CDR3 is TGTGCCAGCAGCACAGCGGGAGGGCCACGGGAGCAGTTCTTC.

This chain uses TRBV2 with TRBJ2-7, with TRBD2 identical over 8 bases. Germline lookup yields CDR1 SNHLY and CDR2 FYNNEI. This CDR3 comprises 13 residues. With 8 bases clipped from V and 4 bases from J, the junction kept 7 bases outside the gene matches. In DNA, the CDR3 is TGTGCCAGCGGTTCCTTAGCGGGGTACGAGCAGTACTTC. Its translation is CASGSLAGYEQYF. Drawing the rest from reference TRBV2 and TRBJ2-7, the complete variable domain is EPEVTQTPSHQVTQMGQEVILRCVPISNHLYFYWYRQILGQKVEFLVSFYNNEISEKSEIFDDQFSVERPDGSNFTLKIRSTKLEDSAMYFCASGSLAGYEQYFGPGTRLTVT.

The rearrangement joins TRBV7-9 to TRBJ2-5, with D possibly TRBD1 on 6 matching bases. Trimming stripped 5 bases from V and 3 bases from J, with 13 bases between. The CDR3 has 14 amino acids. Germline CDR1 and CDR2: SEHNR and FQNEAQ (reference sequence). CDR3 nucleotides: TGTGCCAGCAGCCCCCGCTCAGGGGAAGAGACCCAGTACTTC. The encoded protein is CASSPRSGEETQYF.

DNA for the CDR3: TGTGCCAGCAGTTTATTGACAGGGACCCCCAATGAGCAGTTCTTC. Amino acid sequence: CASSLLTGTPNEQFF. The chain links TRBV6-5 to TRBJ2-1; 7 bases match TRBD1. The trim removed 4 bases at V and 6 bases at J, leaving 9 bases unmatched. The CDR3 consists of 15 residues. Germline values: CDR1 MNHEY, CDR2 SVGAGI.

The gene calls are TRBV2 and TRBJ1-1; D possibly corresponds to TRBD1 (5 bases). Germline assignment: CDR1 SNHLY and CDR2 FYNNEI. This CDR3 has 13 amino acids. V was clipped by 2 bases and J by 6 bases, with 10 bases between them. CDR3 residues: CASSEQGRSEAFF. In DNA, the CDR3 is TGTGCCAGCAGTGAACAGGGTAGGTCTGAAGCTTTCTTT.

This chain joins TRBV30 and TRBJ1-1; D perhaps matches TRBD1 (6 bases). CDR1 and CDR2 from the germline V gene are GTSNPN and SVGIG (reference sequence). Trimming shortened V by 8 bases and J by 1 base, and 11 bases separated the two germline ends. The CDR3 contains 12 residues. CDR3 amino acids: CAHGTPNTEAFF. CDR3 nucleotide sequence: TGTGCCCACGGGACACCGAACACTGAAGCTTTCTTT.

The chain joins TRBV7-3 to TRBJ2-2, with D hard to call. With 1 base removed from V and 3 bases from J, the gap between germline ends came to 6 bases. This CDR3 has 14 residues. Germline CDR1 SGHTA, CDR2 FQGTGA. For the CDR3, the DNA is TGTGCCAGCAGCTTAAGTTTCGACACCGGGGAGCTGTTTTTT. Its protein is CASSLSFDTGELFF.

The chain uses TRBV5-1 and TRBJ2-3; 11 nucleotides line up with TRBD2. CDR3 length equals 15 residues. With 2 bases clipped from V and 3 bases from J, the junction kept 2 bases outside the gene matches. The germline CDR1 and CDR2 sequences are SGHRS and YFSETQ. CDR3 in amino acids: CASSLLAGETDTQYF. CDR3 coding DNA: TGCGCCAGCAGCTTACTAGCGGGAGAGACAGATACGCAGTATTTT.

The J gene is TRBJ2-7, the V gene TRBV5-4; 12 nucleotides line up with TRBD2. The V gene end was trimmed by 2 bases and the J gene end by 8 bases; junction bases not matched to a gene: 5. Germline CDR1 reads SGHNT; CDR2 reads YYREEE (reference sequence). The CDR3 has 14 residues. CDR3 nucleotide sequence: TGTGCCAGCAGCTTAGGACTAGCGGGACAACAGCAGTACTTC. Protein sequence: CASSLGLAGQQQYF. The whole variable domain, filled in from reference TRBV5-4 and TRBJ2-7, reads ETGVTQSPTHLIKTRGQQVTLRCSSQSGHNTVSWYQQALGQGPQFIFQYYREEENGRGNFPPRFSGLQFPNYSSELNVNALELDDSALYLCASSLGLAGQQQYFGPGTRLTVT.

The V call is TRBV2, the J call TRBJ1-4, with 7 bases identical to TRBD1. Losses at the gene ends were 7 bases for V and 10 bases for J; bases not matched to a gene: 12. From germline, CDR1 is SNHLY and CDR2 FYNNEI. The CDR3 consists of 14 residues. The CDR3 coding sequence is TGTGCCAGCACCTATGACAGGGCTGGGGGAAAACTGTTTTTT. Protein product: CASTYDRAGGKLFF.

The V gene is TRBV19, the J gene TRBJ1-5; D not certain. V was trimmed by 5 bases and J by 6 bases, leaving 11 bases between them. Per the germline V gene, CDR1 is LNHDA and CDR2 is SQIVND (reference sequence). The CDR3 is 13 residues long. CDR3 DNA: TGTGCCAGTAGTGGCCGGGGAGGTCAGCCCCAGCATTTT. Translation: CASSGRGGQPQHF.

Worth noting for this clone: One end of the junction does not line up with germline, which may come from a read error. The chain couples TRBV6-1 to TRBJ2-1, with a weak D call TRBD1 (5 bases). Germline V lookup: CDR1 MNHNS, CDR2 SASEGT. This CDR3 comprises 11 residues. In nucleotides, the CDR3 is TGTACCAGCAGGGTTAGCAATGAGCAGTTCTTC. Protein product: CTSRVSNEQFF.

This chain connects TRBV5-6 to TRBJ2-1; D is unclear. Trimming stripped 2 bases from V and 8 bases from J, with 5 bases between. This CDR3 is 11 amino acids long. CDR1 and CDR2 from the germline V gene are SGHDT and YYEEEE. CDR3 in DNA: TGTGCCAGCAGCTTTCTCCATGAGCAGTTCTTC. It encodes CASSFLHEQFF.

V usage is TRBV5-1 and J usage is TRBJ2-1, with D tentatively TRBD1 (6 bases). The V and J ends lost 0 bases and 7 bases respectively, with 14 bases between them. This CDR3 has 15 residues. Per the germline V gene, CDR1 is SGHRS and CDR2 is YFSETQ. CDR3 bases: TGCGCCAGCAGCTTGGCCGTGGACAGCGTTAATGAGCAGTTCTTC. Residues: CASSLAVDSVNEQFF.

The chain has TRBV5-4 and TRBJ2-7; D gene ambiguous. The ends were cut back, 0 bases at V and 6 bases at J, with 10 bases in the middle. This CDR3 has 13 amino acids. Germline V lookup: CDR1 SGHNT, CDR2 YYREEE (reference sequence). In DNA, the CDR3 is TGTGCCAGCAGCTTGGCTCCCGACACCGAGCAGTACTTC. Its translation is CASSLAPDTEQYF.

The rearrangement links TRBV30 to TRBJ1-5; D ambiguous. CDR3 size: 13 residues. V was pared by 0 bases and J by 8 bases, with 11 bases between. Germline lookup yields CDR1 GTSNPN and CDR2 SVGIG (reference sequence). DNA of the CDR3: TGTGCCTGGAGTGTAGGGCCCGGGGAGCCCCAGCATTTT. It is translated as CAWSVGPGEPQHF. Using reference TRBV30 and TRBJ1-5 for the parts outside the CDR3, the full variable domain is SQTIHQWPATLVQPVGSPLSLECTVEGTSNPNLYWYRQAAGRGLQLLFYSVGIGQISSEVPQNLSASRPQDRQFILSSKKLLLSDSGFYLCAWSVGPGEPQHFGDGTRLSIL.

The rearrangement uses TRBV7-2 and TRBJ2-5; weak D call: TRBD2 (5 bases). Trimming removed 1 base at V and 5 bases at J, with 11 bases between. The CDR3 is 14 residues long. The germline V gene has CDR1 SGHTA and CDR2 FQGNSA. In DNA form, the CDR3 reads TGTGCCAGCAGCTTAGGGTCGGGGTCGGAGACCCAGTACTTC. Its translation: CASSLGSGSETQYF.

The V and J genes are TRBV18 and TRBJ2-2; D may be TRBD2 (5 bases). The CDR3 is made up of 14 amino acids. V shed 0 bases and J shed 5 bases, with 7 bases lying between them. Germline V gives CDR1 KGHSH, CDR2 LQKENI. The CDR3: CASSPPQRTGELFF. In nucleotides, the CDR3 is TGTGCCAGCTCACCACCCCAGCGGACCGGGGAGCTGTTTTTT.

The chain employs TRBV5-1 and TRBJ2-2; 15 nucleotides align to TRBD2. The CDR3 is made up of 17 amino acids. The V and J ends lost 3 bases and 1 base, in that order; junction bases with no gene match: 1. The germline gives CDR1 SGHRS, CDR2 YFSETQ. The CDR3 protein is CASSSGLAGGNTGELFF. CDR3 DNA: TGCGCCAGCAGCTCGGGACTAGCGGGAGGGAACACCGGGGAGCTGTTTTTT.

The V and J genes are TRBV5-1 and TRBJ1-5; TRBD1 matches 9 bases. This CDR3 is built from 15 residues. The ends lost 2 bases at V and 5 bases at J; junction bases unmatched: 5. CDR1 and CDR2 from the germline V gene are SGHRS and YFSETQ. CDR3 sequence reads: CASSFTGGKDQPQHF. Here the CDR3 DNA reads TGCGCCAGCAGCTTTACAGGGGGCAAGGATCAGCCCCAGCATTTT.